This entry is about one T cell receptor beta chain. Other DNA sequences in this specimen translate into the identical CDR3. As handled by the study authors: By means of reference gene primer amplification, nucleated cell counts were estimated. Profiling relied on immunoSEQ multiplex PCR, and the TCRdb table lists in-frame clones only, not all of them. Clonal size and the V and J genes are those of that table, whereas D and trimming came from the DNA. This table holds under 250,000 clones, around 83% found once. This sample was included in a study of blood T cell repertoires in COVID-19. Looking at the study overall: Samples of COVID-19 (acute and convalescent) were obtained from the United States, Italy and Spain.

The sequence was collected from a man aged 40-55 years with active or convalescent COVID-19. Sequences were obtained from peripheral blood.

The CDR3 loop reads CASSIRQGNTEAFF. In nucleotides, the CDR3 is TGTGCCAGTAGTATAAGGCAGGGGAACACTGAAGCTTTCTTT. The chain employs TRBV19 and TRBJ1-1, with a tentative D call TRBD1 (5 bases). CDR3 length: 14 amino acids. Trimming shortened V by 2 bases and J by 1 base, and 8 bases separated the two germline ends. Looked up from germline, CDR1 is LNHDA and CDR2 is SQIVND (reference sequence).